This T cell receptor (beta chain) was observed in a study of CXCR3-negative and CXCR3-positive naive CD8 T cells. UMI-tagged TRB cDNA libraries were built via 5' RACE. TCRdb reanalyzed the 5' RACE reads, giving one entry per CDR3 protein sequence and no DNA. The listing records some 150,000 distinct CDR3 sequences. Regarding the study as a whole: Naive CXCR3-positive cells had TRB CDR3s more hydrophobic than those of CXCR3-negative naive cells.

The germline V gene has CDR1 MDHEN and CDR2 SYDVKM. The CDR3 runs 17 residues. In the case of this clonotype: What it binds is not known.

The chain combines TRBV28 with TRBJ2-7; TCRdb's D call, TRBD1, is unchecked because there is no DNA. This sequence originates from a human donor in good health. Some clones in this sample may be carry-over from other donors' samples. The sequenced sample consisted of naive CXCR3+ CD8+ T cells from blood. Documented subset: CD45RO-CCR7+CD27+CD95- naive CD8+ T cells expressing CXCR3 (TNR3+). The CDR3 loop is CASSLTSGTGIAYEQYF.